This TCR beta chain was sequenced during a study of blood T cell repertoires in COVID-19 (dated by TCRdb to 2020 to 2022). As for the study more broadly: The collaborator samples originated in the United States, Italy and Spain and spanned the acute and convalescent phases of COVID-19. The prospective study material was composed of cDNA or gDNA derived from T cells, B-cell-depleted T cells, or PBMCs. Deeply sampled blood TCRbeta repertoires from subjects exposed to, actively infected with, or recovered from COVID-19 were included in the dataset. A freely available public database, intended as a resource for researchers studying the immune response to SARS-CoV-2, is where the repertoires were released. Samples were obtained from the ongoing ImmuneRACE study (first 160 participants) and from about 1,300 subjects provided by 6 global collaborators. Sample metadata almost always included a de-identified subject ID, COVID-19 status, age in years and sex. Where available, HLA class I and class II types were obtained from metadata supplied by the sample provider rather than from assay-based typing.

In the case of this clone: There is no known antigen for this receptor. It has no much larger one-base neighbor in the sample; base qualities were not kept.

Samples from volunteer blood donors who had recovered from COVID-19 were contributed by a second Seattle source. The collaborating institutions used their own protocols to collect whole blood in K2EDTA tubes. For TCRbeta analysis, collaborators shipped samples in one of three forms: frozen whole blood, isolated PBMCs, or DNA extracted from either of those sample types. TCRbeta CDR3 regions were amplified from genomic DNA by means of the immunoSEQ Assay, a bias-controlled multiplex PCR. In the paper's pipeline: The number of nucleated cells in each sample was estimated by amplification of reference gene primers within the assay. To quantify the absolute abundance of each unique TCRbeta CDR3 rearrangement, sequence reads were collapsed and filtered. Productive Simpson clonality was computed per sample as the square root of Simpson's diversity index over productive rearrangements. TCRdb took over this immuneACCESS table, retaining in-frame rearrangements with V and J assigned. Such tables are incomplete; in checked studies, under half of the missing clones stem from an unresolved V gene, and the remainder is unexplained. V and J calls and clone size are those listed in that table; D and trimming were worked out from the DNA. The sample table shows 150,000 to 200,000 clones, and about 83% are seen once. 10% to 15% of the sample goes to the ten largest clones.

Points the paper makes about the study in general: How much clinical and demographic metadata was included differed by source and by participant, and the metadata was provided uncurated.

This TCR was sampled from a man between 65 and 85 years old who had recovered from COVID-19. Sequenced material: peripheral blood.

The CDR3 sequence is CASSQDRRRGFSDTQYF. At the DNA level, the sequence is TGCGCCAGCAGCCAAGATAGGCGGAGGGGTTTTTCAGATACGCAGTATTTT. The V gene is TRBV4-3 and the J gene is TRBJ2-3; the best D guess is TRBD2, with 6 bases matching. V loses 0 bases of germline sequence and J loses 4 bases, and the interval between the two ends is 17 bases. According to the germline V gene, CDR1 reads LGHNA and CDR2 reads YSLEER. Including the terminal cysteine and phenylalanine, the CDR3 comprises 17 residues. Left in the record is the CDR3 DNA by itself, 51 bases read in frame from the first base.